The 15 T cell receptor beta chains below come from one sample, sequenced in a study of shared clonotypes between healthy human individuals. Profiling relied on immunoSEQ multiplex PCR, and the TCRdb table lists in-frame clones only, not all of them. This table holds hundreds of thousands of clones, about 96% found once. CD8 cells classed as naive were CD45RO-negative and positively selected for CCR7, excluding terminally differentiated effector memory CD45RA+ cells. Input material: naive CD8+ T cells sorted from blood. These receptor sequences come from a man aged 25-45 years in good health.

This clone was observed a single time. The V call is TRBV5-5, the J call TRBJ2-7; D perhaps matches TRBD2 (5 bases). Trimming removed 1 base at V and 0 bases at J, with 8 bases between. Germline CDR1 and CDR2: SGHKS and YYEKEE (reference sequence). The CDR3 runs to 14 residues. This CDR3 is CASSLYAGSYEQYF. The CDR3 DNA sequence: TGTGCCAGCAGCTTGTACGCGGGCTCCTACGAGCAGTACTTC. Combining the CDR3 with reference TRBV5-5 and TRBJ2-7 gives the whole variable domain DAGVTQSPTHLIKTRGQQVTLRCSPISGHKSVSWYQQVLGQGPQFIFQYYEKEERGRGNFPDRFSARQFPNYSSELNVNALLLGDSALYLCASSLYAGSYEQYFGPGTRLTVT.

Points on this clone: This specimen includes other DNA sequences encoding the same CDR3. V usage is TRBV27 and J usage is TRBJ2-7; D is possibly TRBD2 (6 bases). The CDR3 contains 14 residues. CDR1 and CDR2 (germline): MNHEY, SMNVEV (reference sequence). The V and J ends lost 0 bases and 3 bases respectively, with 9 bases between them. The CDR3 DNA reads as TGTGCCAGCAGTTTATCTGCCGGGGGCTACGAGCAGTACTTC. Protein: CASSLSAGGYEQYF.

The chain links TRBV2 to TRBJ1-2; D is unresolved. The germline V and J ends were trimmed by 4 bases and 3 bases, with 6 bases remaining between them. This CDR3 has 12 amino acids. CDR1 is SNHLY and CDR2 is FYNNEI in the germline V gene. In DNA form, the CDR3 reads TGTGCCAGCAGTGCCGGCCACTATGGCTACACCTTC. The encoded protein is CASSAGHYGYTF.

The chain uses TRBV5-1 and TRBJ2-3; 9 positions agree with TRBD2. The length of the CDR3 is 15 residues. The V gene's germline CDR1 is SGHRS and CDR2 YFSETQ. Germline trimming cut 3 bases from V and 1 base from J; bases unmatched to any gene: 3. The CDR3 reads CASSSWTSGTDTQYF. CDR3 DNA sequence: TGCGCCAGCAGCTCCTGGACTAGCGGCACAGATACGCAGTATTTT.

This chain connects TRBV5-6 to TRBJ2-7; 12 nucleotides line up with TRBD2. Germline V gives CDR1 SGHDT, CDR2 YYEEEE. Losses at the gene ends were 4 bases for V and 3 bases for J; bases not matched to a gene: 8. The CDR3 extends over 16 amino acids. The CDR3 DNA reads as TGTGCCAGCAGCCCGGGGACTAGCGGGCTGTACTACGAGCAGTACTTC. It yields the protein CASSPGTSGLYYEQYF.

The J gene is TRBJ1-5, the V gene TRBV27; no firm D call. The CDR3 covers 15 residues. The V end was cut by 4 bases, the J end by 2 bases, with 12 bases between. In germline, CDR1 is MNHEY, CDR2 SMNVEV (reference sequence). The CDR3 reads CASSSRLERNQPQHF. DNA for the CDR3: TGTGCCAGCAGTTCCCGGTTGGAGCGCAATCAGCCCCAGCATTTT.

This sequence joins TRBV27 and TRBJ2-3; the D is unclear. The germline V gene encodes CDR1 MNHEY and CDR2 SMNVEV (reference sequence). The germline V and J ends were trimmed by 3 bases and 5 bases, with 9 bases remaining between them. This CDR3 is built from 13 residues. The CDR3 is CASSFIPLDTQYF. DNA of the CDR3: TGTGCCAGCAGTTTCATCCCCCTAGATACGCAGTATTTT.

This chain connects TRBV11-2 to TRBJ2-7, with 7 nucleotides matching TRBD2. CDR3 length: 14 residues. In germline, CDR1 is SGHAT, CDR2 FQNNGV. Trimming cost V 3 bases and J 0 bases; bases outside gene matches: 2. In nucleotides, the CDR3 is TGTGCCAGCAGCTTTAGCGGGCCCTCCTACGAGCAGTACTTC. Translating gives CASSFSGPSYEQYF.

This clone occurred a few times. Other DNA sequences in the sample encode the same CDR3. This chain uses TRBV7-9 with TRBJ2-7; 7 bases fit TRBD1. V was clipped by 5 bases and J by 3 bases; unmatched bases: 4. Germline CDR1 is SEHNR and CDR2 is FQNEAQ (reference sequence). This CDR3 spans 13 amino acids. CDR3 protein: CASSPRTGYEQYF. CDR3 nucleotide sequence: TGTGCCAGCAGCCCCCGGACAGGCTACGAGCAGTACTTC.

This chain joins TRBV11-3 and TRBJ2-5; the match to TRBD2 covers 8 bases. This CDR3 comprises 16 residues. CDR1 and CDR2 (germline): SGHNT, YENEEA. V lost 5 bases to trimming and J lost 2 bases; unmatched junction nucleotides: 10. CDR3 in DNA: TGTGCCAGCAGCCCAGCGGGAGAGGTGGGGCAAGAGACCCAGTACTTC. Translated: CASSPAGEVGQETQYF.

V is TRBV5-6 and J is TRBJ2-2, with 9 bases fitting TRBD1. Trimming removed 2 bases from V and 9 bases from J; junction bases left unmatched: 8. The germline V gene encodes CDR1 SGHDT and CDR2 YYEEEE. This CDR3 has 15 amino acids. CDR3 sequence: CASSFGTGNGRELFF. The CDR3 DNA reads as TGTGCCAGCAGCTTCGGGACAGGGAACGGCCGGGAGCTGTTTTTT.

CDR3 in DNA: TGCGCCAGCAGCCAAGTTCTTACAGGGGTGGGGGCTTTCTTT. Encoded protein: CASSQVLTGVGAFF. This sequence joins TRBV4-3 and TRBJ1-1; 7 bases line up with TRBD1. The V gene end was trimmed by 1 base and the J gene end by 11 bases; junction bases not matched to a gene: 10. Germline V gene lookup returns CDR1 LGHNA and CDR2 YSLEER. The CDR3 contains 14 residues.

CDR3 loop: CASRVHSRNYGYTF. The CDR3 bases are TGTGCCAGCAGAGTGCACAGCCGCAACTATGGCTACACCTTC. This chain links TRBV6-5 with TRBJ1-2; D remains ambiguous. Trimming stripped 6 bases from V and 2 bases from J, with 13 bases between. Germline-derived CDR1 and CDR2 are MNHEY and SVGAGI. The CDR3 is made up of 14 amino acids.

CDR3 amino acids: CASSEGTQPQHF. The CDR3 DNA reads as TGTGCCAGCAGCGAAGGGACGCAGCCCCAGCATTTT. The J gene is TRBJ1-5, the V gene TRBV5-6, with a weak D call TRBD1 (5 bases). V lost 4 bases, J lost 7 bases, and 9 bases lay in between. Germline V gene data show CDR1 as SGHDT and CDR2 as YYEEEE. The CDR3 loop spans 12 amino acids.

The table lists this clone with a count of one. The CDR3 reads CASSLEVQRDTEAFF. The DNA of the CDR3 is TGTGCCAGCAGCTTAGAGGTCCAGCGAGACACTGAAGCTTTCTTT. V is TRBV7-9 and J is TRBJ1-1; D uncertain. Germline CDR1 SEHNR, CDR2 FQNEAQ (reference sequence). This CDR3 has 15 amino acids. Trimming took off 1 base at V and 3 bases at J, with 12 bases between the two ends.